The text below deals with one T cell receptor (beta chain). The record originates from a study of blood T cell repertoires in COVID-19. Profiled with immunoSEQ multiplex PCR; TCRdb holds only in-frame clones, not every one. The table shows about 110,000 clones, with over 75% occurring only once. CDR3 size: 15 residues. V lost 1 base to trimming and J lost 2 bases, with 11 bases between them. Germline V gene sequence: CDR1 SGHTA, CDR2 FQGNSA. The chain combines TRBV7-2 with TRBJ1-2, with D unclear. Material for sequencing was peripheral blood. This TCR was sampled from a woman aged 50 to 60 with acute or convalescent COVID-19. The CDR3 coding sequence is TGTGCCAGCAGCTTAGGGGGTTCGGGGAACTATGGCTACACCTTC. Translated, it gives CASSLGGSGNYGYTF.